This entry is about one T cell receptor (beta chain). The data derive from a study of blood T cell repertoires in COVID-19. Study details: The samples span acute and convalescent COVID-19 from the United States, Italy and Spain. PBMCs, B-cell-depleted T cells, or T cells provided the cDNA or gDNA that made up the material.

Per germline, CDR1 GTSNPN and CDR2 SVGIG (reference sequence). Trimming stripped 3 bases from V and 11 bases from J, with 16 bases between. CDR3 length: 12 residues. Under the authors' procedure: Nucleated cell number was recorded as an estimate derived from reference gene primer amplification. This table comes from immunoSEQ multiplex PCR, and its TCRdb copy is limited to in-frame clones, with some not included. That table gives V, J and clone size, and the DNA gave D and trimming. The sample holds some 94,000 clones, around 72% seen once. What was sequenced was peripheral blood. This sequence was found in a woman aged 55-70 years in a cohort sampled during active or convalescent COVID-19. The rearrangement links TRBV30 to TRBJ1-1; D is uncertain. CDR3 in amino acids: CAWRSGPEAAFF. The DNA of the CDR3 is TGTGCCTGGAGGTCCGGCCCGGAGGCGGCTTTCTTT.